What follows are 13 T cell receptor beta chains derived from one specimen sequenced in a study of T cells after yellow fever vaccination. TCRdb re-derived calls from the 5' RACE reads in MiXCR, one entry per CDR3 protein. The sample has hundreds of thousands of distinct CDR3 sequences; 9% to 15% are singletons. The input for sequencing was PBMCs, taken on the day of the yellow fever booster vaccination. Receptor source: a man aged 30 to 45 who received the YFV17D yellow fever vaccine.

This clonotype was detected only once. The CDR3 nucleotides read TGTGCCAGCAGCTCCGGAGGTAGGACTAGCGGGACCACCCCCTACGAGCAGTACTTC. It codes for CASSSGGRTSGTTPYEQYF. V is TRBV7-6 and J is TRBJ2-7; 12 bases fit TRBD2. V lost 4 bases, J lost 2 bases, and 15 bases stayed unmatched. Germline CDR1 and CDR2: SGHVS and FNYEAQ. CDR3 size: 19 residues.

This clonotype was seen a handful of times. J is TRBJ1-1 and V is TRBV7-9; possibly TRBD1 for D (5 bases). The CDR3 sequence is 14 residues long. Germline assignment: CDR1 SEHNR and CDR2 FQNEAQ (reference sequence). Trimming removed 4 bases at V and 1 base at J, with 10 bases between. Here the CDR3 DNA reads TGTGCCAGCAGCTCGGGGGGGTCGAACACTGAAGCTTTCTTT. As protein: CASSSGGSNTEAFF.

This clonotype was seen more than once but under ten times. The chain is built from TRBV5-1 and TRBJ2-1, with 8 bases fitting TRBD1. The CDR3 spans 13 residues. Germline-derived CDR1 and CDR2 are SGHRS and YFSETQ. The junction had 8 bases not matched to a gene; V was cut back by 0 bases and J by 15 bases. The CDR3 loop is CASSLEAQGAAFF. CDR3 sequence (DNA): TGCGCCAGCAGCTTGGAGGCCCAGGGGGCTGCGTTCTTC.

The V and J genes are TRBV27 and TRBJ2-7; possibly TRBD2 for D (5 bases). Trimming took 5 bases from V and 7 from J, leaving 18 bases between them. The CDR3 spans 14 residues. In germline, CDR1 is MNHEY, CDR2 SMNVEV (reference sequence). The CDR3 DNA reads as TGTGCCAGCAGTGCCCTATCTGGAACGGGAGAGCAGTACTTC. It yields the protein CASSALSGTGEQYF.

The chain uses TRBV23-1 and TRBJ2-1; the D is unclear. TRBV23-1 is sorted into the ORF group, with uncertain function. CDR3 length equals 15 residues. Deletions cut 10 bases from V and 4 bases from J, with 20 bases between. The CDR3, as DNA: TGCGCCAACCAGTCTCCCGAGACCCGATACAATGAGCAGTTCTTC. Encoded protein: CANQSPETRYNEQFF.

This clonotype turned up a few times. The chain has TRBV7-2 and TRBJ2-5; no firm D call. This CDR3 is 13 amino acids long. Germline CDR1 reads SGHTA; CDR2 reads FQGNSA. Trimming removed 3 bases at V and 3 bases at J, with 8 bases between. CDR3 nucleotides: TGTGCCAGCAGCTTCTCTCAGAAAGAGACCCAGTACTTC. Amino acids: CASSFSQKETQYF.

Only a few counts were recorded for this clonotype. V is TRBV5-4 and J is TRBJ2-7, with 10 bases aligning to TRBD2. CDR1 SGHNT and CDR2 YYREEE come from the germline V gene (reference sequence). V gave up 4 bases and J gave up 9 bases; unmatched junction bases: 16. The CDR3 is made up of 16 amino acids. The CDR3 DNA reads TGTGCCAGCAGCGGGACCCTCTCTAGCGGGAGAAGAGGGCAGTACTTC. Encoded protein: CASSGTLSSGRRGQYF.

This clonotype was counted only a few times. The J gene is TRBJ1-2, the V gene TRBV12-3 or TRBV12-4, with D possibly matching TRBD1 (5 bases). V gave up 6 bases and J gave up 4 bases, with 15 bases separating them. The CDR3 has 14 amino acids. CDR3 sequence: CASSSGLEGYGYTF. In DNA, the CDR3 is TGTGCCAGCAGCTCAGGGCTTGAGGGCTATGGCTACACCTTC.

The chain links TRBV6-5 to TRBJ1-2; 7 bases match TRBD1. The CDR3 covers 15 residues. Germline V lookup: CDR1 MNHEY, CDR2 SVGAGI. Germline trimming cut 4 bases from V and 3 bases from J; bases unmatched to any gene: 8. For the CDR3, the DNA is TGTGCCAGCAGTTCACAGGGGACTCTATACTATGGCTACACCTTC. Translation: CASSSQGTLYYGYTF.

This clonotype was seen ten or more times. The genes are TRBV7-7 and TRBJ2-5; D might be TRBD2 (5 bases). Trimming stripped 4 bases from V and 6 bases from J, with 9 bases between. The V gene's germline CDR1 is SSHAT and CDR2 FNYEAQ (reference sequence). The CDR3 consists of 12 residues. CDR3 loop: CASSSHGKTQYF. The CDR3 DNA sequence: TGTGCCAGCAGCTCCCACGGGAAGACCCAGTACTTC.

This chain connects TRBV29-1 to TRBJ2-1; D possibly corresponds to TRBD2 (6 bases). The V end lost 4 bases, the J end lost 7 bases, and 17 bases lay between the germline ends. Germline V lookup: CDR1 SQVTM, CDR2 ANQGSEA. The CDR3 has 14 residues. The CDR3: CSVVPITGRNEQFF. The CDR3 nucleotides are TGCAGCGTTGTACCAATCACCGGGAGAAATGAGCAGTTCTTC.

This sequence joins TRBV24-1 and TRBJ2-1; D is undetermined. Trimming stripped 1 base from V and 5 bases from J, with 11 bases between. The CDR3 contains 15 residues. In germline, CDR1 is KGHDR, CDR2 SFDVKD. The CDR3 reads CATSDFGTMDNEQFF. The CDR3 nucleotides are TGTGCCACCAGTGATTTCGGAACAATGGACAATGAGCAGTTCTTC.

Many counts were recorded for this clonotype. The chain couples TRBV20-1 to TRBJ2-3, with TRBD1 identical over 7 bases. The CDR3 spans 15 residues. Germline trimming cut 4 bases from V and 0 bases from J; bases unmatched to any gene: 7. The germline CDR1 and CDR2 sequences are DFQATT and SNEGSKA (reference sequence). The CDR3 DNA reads TGCAGTGCTATACGCCGGGACAGCAGCACAGATACGCAGTATTTT. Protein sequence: CSAIRRDSSTDTQYF.